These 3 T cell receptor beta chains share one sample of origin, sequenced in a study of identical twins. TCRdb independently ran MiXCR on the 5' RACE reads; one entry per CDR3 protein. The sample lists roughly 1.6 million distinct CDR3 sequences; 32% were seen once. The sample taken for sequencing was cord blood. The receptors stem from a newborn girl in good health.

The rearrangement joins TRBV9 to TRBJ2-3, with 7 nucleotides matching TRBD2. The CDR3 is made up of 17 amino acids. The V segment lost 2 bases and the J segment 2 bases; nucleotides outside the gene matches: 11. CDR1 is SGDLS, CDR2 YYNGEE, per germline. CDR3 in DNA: TGTGCCAGCAGCGTGGGTAAAGGAGCGGGGTACACAGATACGCAGTATTTT. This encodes CASSVGKGAGYTDTQYF.

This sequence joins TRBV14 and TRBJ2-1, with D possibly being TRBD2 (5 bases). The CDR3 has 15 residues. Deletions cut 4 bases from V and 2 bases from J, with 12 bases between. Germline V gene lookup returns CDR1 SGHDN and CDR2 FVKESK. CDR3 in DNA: TGTGCCAGCAGCCCACTAGGGAAAACCTACAATGAGCAGTTCTTC. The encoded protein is CASSPLGKTYNEQFF.

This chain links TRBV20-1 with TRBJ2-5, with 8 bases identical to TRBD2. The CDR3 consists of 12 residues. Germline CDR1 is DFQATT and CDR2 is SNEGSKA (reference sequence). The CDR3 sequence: CSVAGPQETQYF. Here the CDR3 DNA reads TGCAGCGTAGCGGGGCCGCAAGAGACCCAGTACTTC.